One sample yielded the 9 T cell receptor beta chains listed below, sequenced in a study of blood T cell repertoires in COVID-19. Some clones are missing from TCRdb's copy, which holds only in-frame ones; the method was immunoSEQ multiplex PCR. In the table there are approximately 84,000 clones, 70% to 90% of which are singletons. The material sequenced was peripheral blood. The receptors were sampled from a human donor in a cohort sampled during active COVID-19.

The chain is built from TRBV7-2 and TRBJ1-5, with D maybe TRBD1 (5 bases). Germline assignment: CDR1 SGHTA and CDR2 FQGNSA. V was trimmed by 4 bases and J by 1 base, leaving 14 bases between them. CDR3 size: 16 residues. In nucleotides, the CDR3 is TGTGCCAGCAGCTCAGTGGGGAAGGGGAGCAATCAGCCCCAGCATTTT. Translating gives CASSSVGKGSNQPQHF.

The chain couples TRBV4-1 to TRBJ2-3, with unresolved D. There are 14 residues in the CDR3. The V gene lost 4 bases and the J gene lost 4 bases, with 12 bases spanning the gap. CDR1 is MGHRA, CDR2 YSYEKL, per germline. The CDR3 sequence is CASSLRQPADTQYF. The DNA for the CDR3 is TGCGCCAGCAGCCTACGACAACCAGCAGATACGCAGTATTTT.

This chain uses TRBV4-2 with TRBJ2-7; 13 nucleotides line up with TRBD2. CDR3 length equals 18 residues. J gave up 1 base and V 0 bases, and 6 bases lay outside the gene matches. From germline, CDR1 is LGHNA and CDR2 YNFKEQ. CDR3 protein: CASSQDEGLAGRSYEQYF. CDR3 bases: TGTGCCAGCAGCCAAGATGAGGGACTAGCGGGGAGATCCTACGAGCAGTACTTC.

CDR3: CASSPRDRVNGAFF. CDR3 DNA: TGTGCCAGCAGCCCCCGGGACAGGGTAAACGGAGCTTTCTTT. The rearrangement uses TRBV6-2 or TRBV6-3 and TRBJ1-1, with TRBD1 identical over 9 bases. V dropped 6 bases and J dropped 10; count of bases not matched to a gene: 12. CDR1 MNHEY and CDR2 SVGEGT come from the germline V gene. This CDR3 spans 14 amino acids.

The J gene is TRBJ2-1, the V gene TRBV28, with TRBD2 identical over 8 bases. The CDR3 extends over 15 amino acids. Per the germline V gene, CDR1 is MDHEN and CDR2 is SYDVKM. Trimming cost V 3 bases and J 9 bases; bases outside gene matches: 10. The CDR3 DNA sequence: TGTGCCAGCAGTTTGTCGGGACTAGAATCCCGTGAGCAGTTCTTC. It codes for CASSLSGLESREQFF.

The chain has TRBV9 and TRBJ2-2, with TRBD2 matching over 11 bases. This CDR3 has 16 amino acids. The germline CDR1 and CDR2 sequences are SGDLS and YYNGEE. J gave up 3 bases and V 4 bases, and 5 bases lay outside the gene matches. The CDR3 loop is CASSLGTSGYTGELFF. The CDR3 DNA reads TGTGCCAGCAGCCTCGGGACTAGCGGATACACCGGGGAGCTGTTTTTT.

This clone was counted a single time. This chain connects TRBV2 to TRBJ2-3; a weak D match, TRBD1 (6 bases). CDR3 length: 15 residues. CDR1 and CDR2 (germline): SNHLY, FYNNEI. Trimming stripped 4 bases from V and 0 bases from J, with 11 bases between. In DNA form, the CDR3 reads TGTGCCAGCAGTGGATTAGGGGGAAGCACAGATACGCAGTATTTT. It translates to CASSGLGGSTDTQYF. Variable domain in full (rest from reference TRBV2 and TRBJ2-3): EPEVTQTPSHQVTQMGQEVILRCVPISNHLYFYWYRQILGQKVEFLVSFYNNEISEKSEIFDDQFSVERPDGSNFTLKIRSTKLEDSAMYFCASSGLGGSTDTQYFGPGTRLTVL.

The V gene is TRBV6-5, the J gene TRBJ2-1; 9 bases are shared with TRBD2. This CDR3 is 15 amino acids long. Germline CDR1 is MNHEY and CDR2 is SVGAGI. Germline trimming cut 5 bases from V and 4 bases from J; bases unmatched to any gene: 6. CDR3 sequence: CASSTTSGAYNEQFF. CDR3 coding DNA: TGTGCCAGCAGTACGACTAGCGGCGCTTACAATGAGCAGTTCTTC.

This sequence joins TRBV18 and TRBJ1-5, with D possibly TRBD1 on 6 matching bases. The germline V gene encodes CDR1 KGHSH and CDR2 LQKENI. Deletions cut 4 bases from V and 0 bases from J, with 13 bases between. The CDR3 contains 16 residues. In DNA, the CDR3 is TGTGCCAGCTCACTTCGACAGGCAGATAGCAATCAGCCCCAGCATTTT. Its translation is CASSLRQADSNQPQHF.